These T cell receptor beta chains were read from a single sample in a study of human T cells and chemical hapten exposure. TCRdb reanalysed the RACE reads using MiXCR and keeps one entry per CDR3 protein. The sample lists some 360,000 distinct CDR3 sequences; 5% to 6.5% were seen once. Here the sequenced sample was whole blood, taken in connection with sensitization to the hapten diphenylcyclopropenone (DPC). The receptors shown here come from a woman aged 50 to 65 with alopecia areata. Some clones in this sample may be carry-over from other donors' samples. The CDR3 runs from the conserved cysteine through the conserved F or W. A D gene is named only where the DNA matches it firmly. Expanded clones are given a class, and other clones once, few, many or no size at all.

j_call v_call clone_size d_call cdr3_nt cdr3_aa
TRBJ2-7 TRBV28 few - TGTGCCAGCAGATCCGGGAGCCTCTCCTACGAGCAGTACTTC CASRSGSLSYEQYF
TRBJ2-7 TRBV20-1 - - TGCAGTGCGGGGGAGCAGTACTTC CSAGEQYF
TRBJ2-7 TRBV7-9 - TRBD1 TGTGCCAGCCGCGGTGGGGGACAGCCCTACGAGCAGTACTTC CASRGGGQPYEQYF
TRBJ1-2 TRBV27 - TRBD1 TGTGCCAGCCGAGGACAGGGGGCGAGCTATGGCTACACCTTC CASRGQGASYGYTF
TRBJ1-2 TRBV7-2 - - TGTGCCAGCAGCTCCCAGGGTAAATGGGATGGCTACACCTTC CASSSQGKWDGYTF
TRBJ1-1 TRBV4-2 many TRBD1 TGTGCCAGCAGCCAGACAGGGGGCAGTGAAGCTTTCTTT CASSQTGGSEAFF
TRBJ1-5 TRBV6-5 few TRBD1 TGTGCCAGCAGTCCCCGACAGGGTTATCAGCCCCAGCATTTT CASSPRQGYQPQHF
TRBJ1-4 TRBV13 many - TGTGCCAGCAGCTTAGGCTCGCAGAGTAATGAAAAACTGTTTTTT CASSLGSQSNEKLFF
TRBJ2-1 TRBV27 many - TGTGCCAGCAGTTGGCAGGGAAGCGATGAGCAGTTCTTC CASSWQGSDEQFF
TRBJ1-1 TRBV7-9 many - TGTGCCAGCAGCTTAGTTGGTTCAGGGACGAACACTGAAGCTTTCTTT CASSLVGSGTNTEAFF
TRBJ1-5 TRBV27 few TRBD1 TGTGCCAGCCAGAACAGGGGTAGCAATCAGCCCCAGCATTTT CASQNRGSNQPQHF
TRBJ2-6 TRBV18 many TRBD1 TGTGCCAGCTCACTGGGGACAGTCGGGGCCAACGTCCTGACTTTC CASSLGTVGANVLTF
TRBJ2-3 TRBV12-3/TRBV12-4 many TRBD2 TGTGCCAGCAGTCGACCCGGGACTAGCGGCACTTACACAGATACGCAGTATTTT CASSRPGTSGTYTDTQYF
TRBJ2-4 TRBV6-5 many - TGTGCCAGCAGTTACTCGGGAAGGGCACTAGCCAAAAACATTCAGTACTTC CASSYSGRALAKNIQYF
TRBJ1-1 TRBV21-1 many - TGTGCCAGCAGCAAATACAGGGGGAACACTGAAGCTTTCTTT CASSKYRGNTEAFF
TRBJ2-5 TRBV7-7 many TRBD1 TGTGCCAGCAGCCCGGACAGGGGGAGGGAAGAGACCCAGTACTTC CASSPDRGREETQYF
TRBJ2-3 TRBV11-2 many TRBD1 TGTGCCAGCAGCCTGATGGGACAGGGGGCATCGGATACGCAGTATTTT CASSLMGQGASDTQYF
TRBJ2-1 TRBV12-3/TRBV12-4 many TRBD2 TGTGCCAGCAGCTTCGGGCTAGCGGGTTACAATGAGCAGTTCTTC CASSFGLAGYNEQFF
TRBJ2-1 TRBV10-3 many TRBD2 TGTGCCATCAGTGAGTTCGCGGGGGCCTACAATGAGCAGTTCTTC CAISEFAGAYNEQFF
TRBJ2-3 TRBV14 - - TGTGCCAGCAGCCAAGATCCGTCGTCTGATACGCAGTATTTT CASSQDPSSDTQYF
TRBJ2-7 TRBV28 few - TGTGCCAGCAGCCCACCCCCTCCGACGGTGACATACGAGCAGTACTTC CASSPPPPTVTYEQYF
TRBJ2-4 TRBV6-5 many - TGTGCCAGCAGTGGAGGGGGTTCTGGGGGAAACATTCAGTACTTC CASSGGGSGGNIQYF
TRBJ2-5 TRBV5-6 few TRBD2 TGTGCCAGCAGCTCCAGCGGGGTACAAGAGACCCAGTACTTC CASSSSGVQETQYF
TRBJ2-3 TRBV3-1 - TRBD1 TGTGCCAGCAGCCCCCTAAGCTCCGGGACAGAGTATACGCAGTATTTT CASSPLSSGTEYTQYF
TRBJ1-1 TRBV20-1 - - TGCAGTGCCAAGCTTAATCTGAACACTGAAGCTTTCTTT CSAKLNLNTEAFF
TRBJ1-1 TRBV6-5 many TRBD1 TGTGCCAGCAGTAGGGACAGGGGGCTCTTGAACACTGAAGCTTTCTTT CASSRDRGLLNTEAFF
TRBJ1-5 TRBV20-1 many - TGCAGTGCTAGGGGCACCTCAAGGGAGCCCCAGCATTTT CSARGTSREPQHF
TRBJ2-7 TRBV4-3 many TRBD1 TGCGCCAGCAGCCATGGACAGGGTAACTCCTACGAGCAGTACTTC CASSHGQGNSYEQYF
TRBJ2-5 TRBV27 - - TGTGCCAGCAGTCTAGGACTGTCGCGGAGTGAAGAGACCCAGTACTTC CASSLGLSRSEETQYF
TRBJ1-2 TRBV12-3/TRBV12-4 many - TGTGCCAGCAGTCTGTACCCTACCCAGGGGAATGGCTACACCTTC CASSLYPTQGNGYTF
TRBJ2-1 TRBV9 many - TGTGCCAGCAGCGTAGGGAGTAATCATGAGCAGTTCTTC CASSVGSNHEQFF
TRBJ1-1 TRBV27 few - TGTGCCAGCAGTGGCAGGGTCACTGAAGCTTTCTTT CASSGRVTEAFF
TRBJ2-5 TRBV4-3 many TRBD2 TGCGCCAGCAGCCAAGATACGGGACTAGTGGAGACCCAGTACTTC CASSQDTGLVETQYF
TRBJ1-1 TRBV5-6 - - TGTGCCAGCAGCGTGGGGCCCACCCTGAACACTGAAGCTTTCTTT CASSVGPTLNTEAFF
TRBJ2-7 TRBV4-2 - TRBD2 TGTGCCAGCAGCCCCATGGCGGGAGGGCCCGGCGAGCAGTACTTC CASSPMAGGPGEQYF
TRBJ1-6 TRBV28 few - TGTGCCAGCAGTTTCCGCAGGCTCACCGATTCACCCCTCCACTTT CASSFRRLTDSPLHF
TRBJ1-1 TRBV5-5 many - TGTGCCAGCAGCTTGGCCTGGAGCGAAGCTTTCTTT CASSLAWSEAFF
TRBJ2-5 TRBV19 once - TGTGCCAGTACCGCCGGGGAGACCCAGTACTTC CASTAGETQYF
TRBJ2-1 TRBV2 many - TGTGCCAGCAGCGCCGGGACCCCCCAGTTCTTC CASSAGTPQFF
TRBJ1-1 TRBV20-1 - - TGCAGTGCGTCGAGGGCTTTTGGGAACACTGAAGCTTTCTTT CSASRAFGNTEAFF
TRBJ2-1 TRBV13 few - TGTGCCAGCAGCTTAGGTCTGGTTGAGCAGTTCTTC CASSLGLVEQFF
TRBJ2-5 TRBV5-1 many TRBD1 TGCGCCAGCAGCTCCGGGACAGGGATGAGACAAGAGACCCAGTACTTC CASSSGTGMRQETQYF
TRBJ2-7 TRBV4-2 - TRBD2 TGTGCCAGCAGCCAGGTACTAGCGGCCAGCTCCTACGAGCAGTACTTC CASSQVLAASSYEQYF
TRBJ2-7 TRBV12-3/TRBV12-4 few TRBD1 TGTGCCAGCAGCCGACAGGGTACCCACGAGCAGTACTTC CASSRQGTHEQYF
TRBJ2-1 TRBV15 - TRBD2 TGTGCCACCAGCAGAGTTGCGGGAGGATCCTACAATGAGCAGTTCTTC CATSRVAGGSYNEQFF
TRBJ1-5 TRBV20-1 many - TGCAGTGCTGGGGAGGGGCTTGATCAGCCCCAGCATTTT CSAGEGLDQPQHF
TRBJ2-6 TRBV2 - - TGTGCCAGCAGCCCCCGGGACACGCTTCGCTGGGCCAACGTCCTGACTTTC CASSPRDTLRWANVLTF
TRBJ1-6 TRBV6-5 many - TGTGCCAGCAGTTACGGAATGGATTCACCCCTCCACTTT CASSYGMDSPLHF
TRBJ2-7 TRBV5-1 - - TGCGCCAGCAGCTCGGAAGCTTCCGGCTACGAGCAGTACTTC CASSSEASGYEQYF
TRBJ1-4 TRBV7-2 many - TGTGCCAGCAGCTTAATTTCGTATAATGAAAAACTGTTTTTT CASSLISYNEKLFF
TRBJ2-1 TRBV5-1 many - TGCGCCAGCACCCCCGGGGGCTCCTACAATGAGCAGTTCTTC CASTPGGSYNEQFF
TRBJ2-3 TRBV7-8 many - TGTGCCAGCAGCATGGGACTTACAGATACGCAGTATTTT CASSMGLTDTQYF
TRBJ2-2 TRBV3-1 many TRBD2 TGTGCCAGCAGCCAGGGAGGGCAGGGAAGCACCGGGGAGCTGTTTTTT CASSQGGQGSTGELFF
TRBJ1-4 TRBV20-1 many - TGCAGTGCTAGAGATCCCAGGGCCTCTAATGAAAAACTGTTTTTT CSARDPRASNEKLFF